This T cell receptor beta chain came from a study of T cell changes during pregnancy in multiple sclerosis. The CDR3 runs 18 residues. TCRdb's copy holds only in-frame clones and misses some; the assay was immunoSEQ multiplex PCR. The sample lists about 49,000 clones; approximately 94% were seen once. Sequences were derived from CD8+ T cells from peripheral blood mononuclear cells, sampled before pregnancy. The sequence derives from a female donor with multiple sclerosis, enrolled in a pregnancy study. The chain couples TRBV1 to TRBJ1-4; the table's D call, TRBD1, was not checked against the DNA. TRBV1 is assigned pseudogene status. CDR3 coding DNA: TGCACCAGCAGCCAAGGGGGTTCGTCCAGGGGACCTAATGAAAAACTGTTTTTT. Protein sequence: CTSSQGGSSRGPNEKLFF.